This T cell receptor beta chain was sequenced in a study of identical twins. General study results and limits: For zero-insertion analyses, partial confounding could come from invariant MAIT and iNKT cells. Fewer insertions marked abundant cord blood beta clonotypes; young adult naive trended weakly, memory not at all. Models came in too low on out-of-frame TCR alpha sharing in monozygotic twins.

The ends were cut back, 6 bases at V and 8 bases at J, with 25 bases in the middle. The CDR3 consists of 16 residues. Per germline, CDR1 DFQATT and CDR2 SNEGSKA (reference sequence). It was template switching that added a universal primer site, and there were unique molecular identifiers on the cDNA. Each CDR3 protein is one row after TCRdb ran MiXCR on the 5' RACE reads. The profile covers around 100,000 distinct CDR3 sequences, with 5.9% appearing a single time and over 9.5% taken by the ten largest. This clonotype was observed many times. Its antigen remains unidentified. This clonotype was obtained from a woman aged 45 to 65 in good health. The chain is built from TRBV20-1 and TRBJ1-4; a possible D gene is TRBD1 (6 bases). Sequencing used memory T cells sorted from blood. CDR3 in amino acids: CSAPPLTGAMGEKLFF. The CDR3 region has the DNA TGCAGTGCCCCCCCCCTGACGGGGGCCATGGGGGAAAAACTGTTTTTT.